The 30 T cell receptor beta chains presented below share a single source sample, sequenced in a study of T cell responses to AZD1222 COVID-19 vaccine. Generated by immunoSEQ multiplex PCR, the TCRdb table keeps only in-frame clones and is missing some. The sample records tens of thousands of clones, 90% being singletons. This material consisted of peripheral blood, taken on day 0 of AZD1222 vaccination. These receptors were taken from an adult in good health.

The J gene is TRBJ2-7, the V gene TRBV10-3; D call uncertain. Between the trimmed V and J ends, which lost 6 bases and 4 bases, there was a span of 7 bases. Per germline, CDR1 ENHRY and CDR2 SYGVKD. The CDR3 is 11 residues long. CDR3 amino acids: CAISRAYEQYF. In DNA, the CDR3 is TGTGCCATCAGCCGCGCGTACGAGCAGTACTTC.

J is TRBJ1-5 and V is TRBV19; D unresolved. CDR1 LNHDA and CDR2 SQIVND come from the germline V gene (reference sequence). The CDR3 length is 16 residues. V was pared by 7 bases and J by 0 bases, with 16 bases between. DNA for the CDR3: TGTGCCAGTATGATGGGGTTGGGGTTTAGCAATCAGCCCCAGCATTTT. Amino acid sequence: CASMMGLGFSNQPQHF.

The chain has TRBV28 and TRBJ1-5; D is uncertain. Germline CDR1 reads MDHEN; CDR2 reads SYDVKM. The CDR3 has 15 residues. Trimming removed 3 bases at V and 4 bases at J, with 13 bases between. The CDR3 nucleotides read TGTGCCAGCAGTTTCCCGGACGTACGGAATCAGCCCCAGCATTTT. Protein sequence: CASSFPDVRNQPQHF.

The gene calls are TRBV21-1 and TRBJ1-2; TRBD1, as called in the table, went unchecked against the DNA. TRBV21-1 is labeled a pseudogene. This CDR3 contains 16 residues. CDR3 residues: CASSPRRTGVAGGYTF. The DNA for the CDR3 is TGTGCCAGCAGCCCCCGTAGGACAGGGGTAGCTGGTGGCTACACCTTC.

V is TRBV9 and J is TRBJ2-3; tentative D call: TRBD1 (5 bases). Germline-derived CDR1 and CDR2 are SGDLS and YYNGEE. CDR3 length: 17 amino acids. V dropped 0 bases and J dropped 4 bases, with 18 bases sitting between them. CDR3 in amino acids: CASSVGQGAWLADTQYF. The CDR3 bases are TGTGCCAGCAGCGTAGGACAAGGGGCCTGGCTGGCAGATACGCAGTATTTT.

V and J are TRBV3-1 (or the pseudogene TRBV3-2) and TRBJ1-5; D uncertain. Germline assignment: CDR1 LGHDT and CDR2 YNNKEL (reference sequence). The V and J ends lost 3 bases and 4 bases respectively, with 7 bases between them. The CDR3 runs to 13 residues. The chain's CDR3 is CASSHGENQPQHF. The CDR3 DNA reads as TGTGCCAGCAGCCATGGTGAGAATCAGCCCCAGCATTTT.

This sequence joins TRBV10-1 and TRBJ2-7, with 9 bases identical to TRBD1. This CDR3 contains 15 residues. With 8 bases clipped from V and 1 base from J, the junction kept 9 bases outside the gene matches. Germline CDR1 WNHNN, CDR2 SYGVQD (reference sequence). CDR3 coding DNA: TGCGCCAGCTCCCGGGGACAGGGAGTGTCCTACGAGCAGTACTTC. Amino acids: CASSRGQGVSYEQYF.

The chain uses TRBV11-2 and TRBJ2-3; tentative D call: TRBD1 (6 bases). Germline lookup yields CDR1 SGHAT and CDR2 FQNNGV. Trimming shortened V by 4 bases and J by 3 bases, and 14 bases separated the two germline ends. The CDR3 runs to 15 residues. This CDR3 is CASSWTAAQTDTQYF. The CDR3 region has the DNA TGTGCCAGCAGCTGGACAGCAGCCCAAACAGATACGCAGTATTTT. The variable domain in full, with the rest retrieved from reference TRBV11-2 and TRBJ2-3, is EAGVAQSPRYKIIEKRQSVAFWCNPISGHATLYWYQQILGQGPKLLIQFQNNGVVDDSQLPKDRFSAERLKGVDSTLKIQPAKLEDSAVYLCASSWTAAQTDTQYFGPGTRLTVL.

This clone appeared a few times. This rearrangement joins TRBV2 to TRBJ1-5; D not certain. This CDR3 spans 12 amino acids. Per the germline V gene, CDR1 is SNHLY and CDR2 is FYNNEI. The ends were cut back, 3 bases at V and 3 bases at J, with 3 bases in the middle. CDR3 protein: CASSEPNQPQHF. CDR3 in DNA: TGTGCCAGCAGTGAGCCCAATCAGCCCCAGCATTTT.

The gene calls are TRBV2 and TRBJ2-1; unclear D gene. The CDR3 is made up of 14 amino acids. In germline, CDR1 is SNHLY, CDR2 FYNNEI. V was pared by 4 bases and J by 10 bases, with 17 bases between. This CDR3 reads CASSVMWGSAEQFF. The CDR3 nucleotides are TGTGCCAGCAGTGTTATGTGGGGAAGCGCCGAGCAGTTCTTC.

The chain has TRBV5-4 and TRBJ2-5; D might be TRBD2 (6 bases). V shed 1 base and J shed 4 bases, with 8 bases lying between them. This CDR3 is built from 13 residues. Germline lookup yields CDR1 SGHNT and CDR2 YYREEE (reference sequence). The CDR3 spells CASSLRGSETQYF. CDR3 coding DNA: TGTGCCAGCAGCTTGCGGGGGTCAGAGACCCAGTACTTC.

The CDR3 protein is CASSLAGGQDNSPLHF. CDR3 nucleotides: TGCGCCAGCAGCTTGGCGGGTGGGCAGGATAATTCACCCCTCCACTTT. The genes are TRBV5-1 and TRBJ1-6, with D unclear. Germline V lookup: CDR1 SGHRS, CDR2 YFSETQ. There are 16 residues in the CDR3. Trimming removed 0 bases from V and 5 bases from J, with 12 bases in between.

The V call is TRBV28, the J call TRBJ2-7; tentative D call: TRBD1 (5 bases). The germline V gene has CDR1 MDHEN and CDR2 SYDVKM. The CDR3 sequence is 15 residues long. V lost 5 bases, J lost 3 bases, and 17 bases lay in between. The CDR3 DNA is TGTGCCAGCAGTAGCCTACAAGGGGTGGGCTACGAGCAGTACTTC. It yields the protein CASSSLQGVGYEQYF.

The CDR3 DNA reads as TGTGCCAGTAGTATAGATGTGACCAACACCGGGGAGCTGTTTTTT. Residues: CASSIDVTNTGELFF. This chain joins TRBV19 and TRBJ2-2; no clear D. The CDR3 is 15 residues long. V lost 0 bases to trimming and J lost 2 bases, with 7 bases between them. Germline V gene lookup returns CDR1 LNHDA and CDR2 SQIVND (reference sequence).

The genes are TRBV15 and TRBJ1-1; no firm D call. Germline CDR1 reads LNHNV; CDR2 reads YYDKDF (reference sequence). Trimming shortened V by 0 bases and J by 5 bases, and 10 bases separated the two germline ends. CDR3 size: 14 residues. CDR3 region: CATSRDIKETEAFF. The CDR3, as DNA: TGTGCCACCAGCAGAGATATAAAGGAAACTGAAGCTTTCTTT.

This chain joins TRBV5-1 and TRBJ1-1; possibly TRBD1 for D (5 bases). The germline V and J ends were trimmed by 0 bases and 7 bases, with 10 bases remaining between them. Germline V lookup: CDR1 SGHRS, CDR2 YFSETQ. This CDR3 has 13 residues. DNA for the CDR3: TGCGCCAGCAGCTTGGGGGTGCAGGGTGAAGCTTTCTTT. Its protein product is CASSLGVQGEAFF.

The chain is built from TRBV7-2 and TRBJ2-7; maybe TRBD1 (5 bases). Germline lookup yields CDR1 SGHTA and CDR2 FQGNSA. This CDR3 comprises 14 residues. V was cut by 5 bases and J by 3 bases, with 14 bases left in between. The CDR3: CASSLLSQGYEQYF. The DNA for the CDR3 is TGTGCCAGCAGCCTCCTCAGCCAGGGCTACGAGCAGTACTTC.

The V and J genes are TRBV15 and TRBJ2-1; 7 bases map to TRBD1. V dropped 0 bases and J dropped 4; count of bases not matched to a gene: 3. The CDR3 contains 15 residues. CDR1 is LNHNV and CDR2 is YYDKDF in the germline V gene (reference sequence). The CDR3 loop is CATSRDGQAYNEQFF. The CDR3 DNA reads TGTGCCACCAGCAGAGATGGACAGGCGTACAATGAGCAGTTCTTC.

This clone has just a few counts. This chain links TRBV28 with TRBJ1-1; weak D call: TRBD1 (5 bases). Germline lookup yields CDR1 MDHEN and CDR2 SYDVKM. The germline V and J ends were trimmed by 6 bases and 10 bases, with 18 bases remaining between them. The CDR3 length is 13 residues. CDR3 sequence reads: CASSQGAPQRAFF. In DNA, the CDR3 is TGTGCCAGCAGCCAAGGGGCTCCCCAAAGAGCTTTCTTT.

This clone was detected once. This chain uses TRBV12-3 or TRBV12-4 with TRBJ1-2, with D possibly TRBD1 on 5 matching bases. Trimming removed 5 bases from V and 9 bases from J, with 10 bases in between. This CDR3 spans 11 amino acids. The CDR3 nucleotides are TGTGCCAGCAGTCTGGGGGGGAGCTACACCTTC. This translates into CASSLGGSYTF.

V and J are TRBV10-3 and TRBJ2-7; 7 nucleotides match TRBD1. Germline values: CDR1 ENHRY, CDR2 SYGVKD. V dropped 0 bases and J dropped 0; count of bases not matched to a gene: 5. This CDR3 region has 16 residues. CDR3 amino acids: CAISESRGQNSYEQYF. CDR3 bases: TGTGCCATCAGTGAGTCGAGGGGACAGAACTCCTACGAGCAGTACTTC.

Only one count was recorded for this clone. This chain joins TRBV29-1 and TRBJ2-5; D is ambiguous. Germline-derived CDR1 and CDR2 are SQVTM and ANQGSEA. The CDR3 has 12 residues. V was shortened by 4 bases and J by 1 base, with 7 bases between the two germline ends. The CDR3 loop is CSVVRAQETQYF. CDR3 sequence (DNA): TGCAGCGTTGTAAGGGCCCAAGAGACCCAGTACTTC.

This clone has a single count. The chain uses TRBV9 and TRBJ1-1; no clear D. Trimming left V 4 bases short and J 11 bases short, with 18 bases between. The CDR3 length is 13 residues. The V gene's germline CDR1 is SGDLS and CDR2 YYNGEE. DNA for the CDR3: TGTGCCAGCAGCATGGGAACGGGCGAAGTCGCTTTCTTT. Translating gives CASSMGTGEVAFF. Supplemented by reference TRBV9 and TRBJ1-1, the full variable domain reads DSGVTQTPKHLITATGQRVTLRCSPRSGDLSVYWYQQSLDQGLQFLIQYYNGEERAKGNILERFSAQQFPDLHSELNLSSLELGDSALYFCASSMGTGEVAFFGQGTRLTVV.

This CDR3 is CSAIDPTGGYYSFYGYTF. The CDR3 nucleotides are TGCAGTGCTATTGACCCTACAGGGGGCTACTATTCGTTTTATGGCTACACCTTC. V usage is TRBV20-1 and J usage is TRBJ1-2, with 9 bases lining up with TRBD1. The V and J ends lost 4 bases and 5 bases, in that order; junction bases with no gene match: 20. Germline lookup yields CDR1 DFQATT and CDR2 SNEGSKA (reference sequence). The CDR3 extends over 18 amino acids.

This chain joins TRBV5-1 and TRBJ2-3; 7 positions match TRBD2. The CDR3 extends over 15 amino acids. J lost 2 bases, V lost 3 bases, and 6 bases had no gene match. CDR1 is SGHRS and CDR2 is YFSETQ in the germline V gene. The CDR3 DNA reads TGCGCCAGCAGCTGGGGGGGTTTTGACACAGATACGCAGTATTTT. Protein product: CASSWGGFDTDTQYF.

The V call is TRBV6-5, the J call TRBJ1-4; the match to TRBD1 covers 11 bases. CDR1 is MNHEY, CDR2 SVGAGI, per germline. The CDR3 is made up of 15 amino acids. V gave up 4 bases and J gave up 5 bases; unmatched junction bases: 3. Here the CDR3 reads CASSWGDRGNEKLFF. The CDR3 DNA reads TGTGCCAGCAGTTGGGGGGACAGGGGGAATGAAAAACTGTTTTTT.

This clone appeared a few times. This chain links TRBV5-1 with TRBJ1-6, with D possibly matching TRBD1 (5 bases). Deletions cut 2 bases from V and 3 bases from J, with 9 bases between. The CDR3 consists of 15 residues. The germline V gene encodes CDR1 SGHRS and CDR2 YFSETQ. The CDR3 sequence: CASSLTGHYNSPLHF. The CDR3 coding sequence is TGCGCCAGCAGCTTAACTGGACACTATAATTCACCCCTCCACTTT.

This chain links TRBV2 with TRBJ1-2, with 11 bases aligning to TRBD1. The CDR3 contains 14 residues. Per germline, CDR1 SNHLY and CDR2 FYNNEI. V lost 6 bases and J lost 7; bases outside the gene matches: 7. The CDR3: CASSWGQGVGGYTF. The CDR3 bases are TGTGCCAGCAGCTGGGGACAGGGGGTCGGTGGCTACACCTTC.

The chain has TRBV6-2 or TRBV6-3 and TRBJ2-1, with 10 bases that match TRBD2. The V and J ends lost 4 bases and 7 bases, in that order; junction bases with no gene match: 10. CDR3 length: 16 amino acids. Germline V CDR1 and CDR2: MNHEY, SVGEGT. CDR3 in amino acids: CASSSRTSGERNEQFF. DNA for the CDR3: TGTGCCAGCAGTTCACGGACTAGCGGTGAAAGAAATGAGCAGTTCTTC.

This clone was recorded once. This chain joins TRBV2 and TRBJ1-4, with D uncertain. CDR3 size: 14 residues. From germline, CDR1 is SNHLY and CDR2 FYNNEI. Trimming stripped 8 bases from V and 0 bases from J, with 10 bases between. In DNA form, the CDR3 reads TGTGCCAGCGTCTGGGCAGCAACTAATGAAAAACTGTTTTTT. This translates into CASVWAATNEKLFF.